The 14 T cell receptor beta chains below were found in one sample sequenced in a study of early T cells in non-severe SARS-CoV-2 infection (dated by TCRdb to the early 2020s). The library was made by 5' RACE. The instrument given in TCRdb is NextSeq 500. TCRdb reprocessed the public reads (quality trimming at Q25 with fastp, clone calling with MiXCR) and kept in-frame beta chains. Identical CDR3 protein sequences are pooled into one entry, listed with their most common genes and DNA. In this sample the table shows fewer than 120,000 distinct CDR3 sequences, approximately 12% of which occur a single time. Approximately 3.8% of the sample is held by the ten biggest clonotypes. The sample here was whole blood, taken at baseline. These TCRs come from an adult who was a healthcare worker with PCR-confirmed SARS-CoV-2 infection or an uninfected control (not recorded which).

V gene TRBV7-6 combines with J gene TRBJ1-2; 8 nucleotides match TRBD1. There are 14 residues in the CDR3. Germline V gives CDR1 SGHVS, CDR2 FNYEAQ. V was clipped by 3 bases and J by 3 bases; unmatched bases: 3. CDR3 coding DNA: TGTGCCAGCAGCTTGGGGACAGGCTACTATGGCTACACCTTC. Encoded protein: CASSLGTGYYGYTF.

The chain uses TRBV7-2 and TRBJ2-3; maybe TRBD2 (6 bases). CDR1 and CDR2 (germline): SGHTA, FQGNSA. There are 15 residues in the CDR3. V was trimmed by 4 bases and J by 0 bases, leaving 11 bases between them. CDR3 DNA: TGTGCCAGCAGCTATCGCGGGGTTAGCACAGATACGCAGTATTTT. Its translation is CASSYRGVSTDTQYF.

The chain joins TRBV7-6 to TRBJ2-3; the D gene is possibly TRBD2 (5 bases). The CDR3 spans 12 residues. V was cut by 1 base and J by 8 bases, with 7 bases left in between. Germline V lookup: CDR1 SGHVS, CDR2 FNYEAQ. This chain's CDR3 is CASSLGSGTQYF. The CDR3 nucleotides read TGTGCCAGCAGCTTAGGGAGCGGTACGCAGTATTTT.

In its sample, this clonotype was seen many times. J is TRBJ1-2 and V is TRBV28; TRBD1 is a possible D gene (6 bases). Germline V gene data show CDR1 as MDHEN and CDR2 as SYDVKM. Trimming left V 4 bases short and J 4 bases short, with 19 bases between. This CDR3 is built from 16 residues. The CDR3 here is CASSYGSGASGYGYTF. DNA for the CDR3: TGTGCCAGCAGTTATGGGTCAGGGGCCTCGGGCTATGGCTACACCTTC.

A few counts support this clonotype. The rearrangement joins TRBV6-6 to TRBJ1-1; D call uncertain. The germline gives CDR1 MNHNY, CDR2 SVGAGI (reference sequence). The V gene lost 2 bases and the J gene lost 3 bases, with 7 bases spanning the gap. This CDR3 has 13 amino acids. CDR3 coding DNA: TGTGCCAGCAGTTACCCAGGATACACTGAAGCTTTCTTT. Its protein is CASSYPGYTEAFF.

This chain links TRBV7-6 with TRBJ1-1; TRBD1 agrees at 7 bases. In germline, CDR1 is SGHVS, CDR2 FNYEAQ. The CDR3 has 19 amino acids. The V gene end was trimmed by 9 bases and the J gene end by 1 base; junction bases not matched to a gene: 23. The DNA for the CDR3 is TGTGCCAGGAGCCTTAGGGGCGAGGGGGCACGACGGACGAACACTGAAGCTTTCTTT. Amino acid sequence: CARSLRGEGARRTNTEAFF.

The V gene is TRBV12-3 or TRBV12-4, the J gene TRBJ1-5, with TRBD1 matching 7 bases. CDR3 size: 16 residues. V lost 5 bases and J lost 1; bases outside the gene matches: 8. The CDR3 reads CASSLRGPLSNQPQHF. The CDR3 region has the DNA TGTGCCAGCAGTCTTAGGGGGCCCCTGAGCAATCAGCCCCAGCATTTT.

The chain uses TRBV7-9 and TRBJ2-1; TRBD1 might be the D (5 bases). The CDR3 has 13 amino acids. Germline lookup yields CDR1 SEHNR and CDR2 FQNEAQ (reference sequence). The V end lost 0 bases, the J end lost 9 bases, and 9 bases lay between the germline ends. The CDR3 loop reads CASSLASGFEQFF. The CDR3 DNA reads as TGTGCCAGCAGCTTAGCATCAGGGTTTGAGCAGTTCTTC.

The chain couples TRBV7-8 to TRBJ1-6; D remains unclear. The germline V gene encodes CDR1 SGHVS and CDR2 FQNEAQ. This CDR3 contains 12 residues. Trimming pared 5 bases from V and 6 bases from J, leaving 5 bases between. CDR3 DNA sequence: TGTGCCAGCAGCAGATTTAATTCACCCCTCCACTTT. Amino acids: CASSRFNSPLHF.

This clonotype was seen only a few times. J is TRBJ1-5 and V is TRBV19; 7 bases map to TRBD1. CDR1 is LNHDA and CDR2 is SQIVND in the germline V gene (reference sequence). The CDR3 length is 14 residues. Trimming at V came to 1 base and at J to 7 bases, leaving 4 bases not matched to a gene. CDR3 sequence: CASSIVGGPQPQHF. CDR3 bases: TGTGCCAGTAGTATAGTAGGGGGCCCACAGCCCCAGCATTTT.

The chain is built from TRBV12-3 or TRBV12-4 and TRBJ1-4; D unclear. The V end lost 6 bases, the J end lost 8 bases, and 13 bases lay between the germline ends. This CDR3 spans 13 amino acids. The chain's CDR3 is CASSRSSPEKLFF. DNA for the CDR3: TGTGCCAGCAGCCGTAGCAGTCCCGAAAAACTGTTTTTT.

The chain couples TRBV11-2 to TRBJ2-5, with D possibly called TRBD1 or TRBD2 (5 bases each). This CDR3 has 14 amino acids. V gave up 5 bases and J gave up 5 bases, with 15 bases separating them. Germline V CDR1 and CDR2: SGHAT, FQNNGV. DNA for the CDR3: TGTGCCAGCAGCCGACAGACACCGGGGGAGACCCAGTACTTC. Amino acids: CASSRQTPGETQYF.

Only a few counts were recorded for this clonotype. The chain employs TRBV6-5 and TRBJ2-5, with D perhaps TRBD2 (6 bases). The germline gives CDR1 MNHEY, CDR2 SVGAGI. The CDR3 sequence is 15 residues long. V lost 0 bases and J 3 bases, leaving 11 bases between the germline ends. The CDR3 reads CASSYSNRREETQYF. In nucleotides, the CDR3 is TGTGCCAGCAGTTACTCGAACAGGAGGGAAGAGACCCAGTACTTC.

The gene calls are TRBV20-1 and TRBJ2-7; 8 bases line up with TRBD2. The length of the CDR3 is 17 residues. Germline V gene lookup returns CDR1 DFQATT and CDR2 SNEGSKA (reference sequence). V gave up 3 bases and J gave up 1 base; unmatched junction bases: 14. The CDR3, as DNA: TGCAGTGCTAGTGGGAGTTTGGGGCGGGAGGTTTCCTACGAGCAGTACTTC. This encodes CSASGSLGREVSYEQYF.